These 17 T cell receptor beta chains share one sample of origin, sequenced in a study of graft-versus-host responses after intestinal transplantation (dated by TCRdb to the early 2020s). Explained via the paper, the time point label denotes: cells obtained before transplantation from donor or recipient. Library method: the immunoSEQ multiplex PCR assay. TCRdb stores this immuneACCESS table with in-frame sequences only. Part of the clones is absent; in the studies checked, under half of the shortfall reflects unresolved V genes, and no reason is known for the rest. The sample table holds about 4,500 clones, of which 25% to 35% were seen once. Approximately 8% of the sample rests with the top ten. This sample comprised alloreactive CD4+ T cells from a mixed lymphocyte reaction culture, obtained before transplantation. The cell subset or site label, as the study defines it: CFSE-low proliferating T cells sorted from approximately 6-day pre-transplant mixed lymphocyte reaction (GvH or HvG direction). These TCRs come from a human patient who was an organ donor for intestinal transplantation.

This rearrangement joins TRBV21-1 to TRBJ1-2. TRBV21-1 is annotated as a pseudogene. This CDR3 is built from 14 residues. CDR3 DNA: TGTGCCAGCAGTGACAGGACCAGGGCGGGGGGCTACACCTTC. Translation: CASSDRTRAGGYTF.

The chain employs TRBV6-5 and TRBJ2-5; 9 bases agree with TRBD1. V trimming: 5 bases; J trimming: 5 bases; junction bases outside the gene matches: 0. The CDR3 is 12 amino acids. CDR1 MNHEY and CDR2 SVGAGI come from the germline V gene. The CDR3, as DNA: TGTGCCAGCAGTGGACAGGGGGAGACCCAGTACTTC. Its protein product is CASSGQGETQYF.

DNA for the CDR3: TGTGCCAGCAGCACAGCAGGGGGCACAGATACGCAGTATTTT. Encoded protein: CASSTAGGTDTQYF. V gene TRBV7-3 combines with J gene TRBJ2-3; TRBD1 is a possible D gene (6 bases). Germline V gives CDR1 SGHTA, CDR2 FQGTGA. This CDR3 spans 14 amino acids. V was shortened by 5 bases and J by 1 base, with 10 bases between the two germline ends.

For the CDR3, the DNA is TGCAGCGTTCGGGCTAGCGGGGTGTATGAGCAGTTCTTC. It codes for CSVRASGVYEQFF. This chain links TRBV29-1 with TRBJ2-1; TRBD2 matches at 9 bases. CDR1 is SQVTM, CDR2 ANQGSEA, per germline. The CDR3 length is 13 residues. After removal of 5 bases from V and 8 bases from J, the junction contained 7 bases not matched to a gene.

The chain uses TRBV5-5 and TRBJ2-1, with D possibly matching TRBD2 (5 bases). The CDR3 extends over 15 amino acids. Germline V CDR1 and CDR2: SGHKS, YYEKEE (reference sequence). V lost 0 bases and J 3 bases, leaving 10 bases between the germline ends. The CDR3 DNA sequence: TGTGCCAGCAGCTTGGTCAACGGGGTCTACAATGAGCAGTTCTTC. Its protein is CASSLVNGVYNEQFF.

The rearrangement links TRBV10-3 to TRBJ2-5; 8 bases align to TRBD1. The germline V gene encodes CDR1 ENHRY and CDR2 SYGVKD. The CDR3 runs 15 residues. V shed 2 bases, J shed 4 bases, and the junction held 6 bases outside the gene matches. For the CDR3, the DNA is TGTGCCATCAGTGAGGGCAGGGGGCGTTCAGAGACCCAGTACTTC. Protein product: CAISEGRGRSETQYF.

The CDR3 DNA is TGCGCCAGCAGGGACCTAAACTCCTACGAGCAGTACTTC. This translates into CASRDLNSYEQYF. The V gene is TRBV5-1, the J gene TRBJ2-7; D gene uncertain. The CDR3 runs to 13 residues. The V gene's germline CDR1 is SGHRS and CDR2 YFSETQ. V was trimmed by 5 bases and J by 0 bases, leaving 9 bases between them.

This rearrangement joins TRBV7-2 to TRBJ1-2, with TRBD1 matching 8 bases. Germline CDR1 SGHTA, CDR2 FQGNSA. This CDR3 contains 14 residues. V was pared by 5 bases and J by 2 bases, with 4 bases of the junction left unmatched. This CDR3 reads CASSDRQGNYGYTF. In DNA form, the CDR3 reads TGTGCCAGCAGCGACCGACAGGGGAACTATGGCTACACCTTC. The full variable domain, completed using reference TRBV7-2 and TRBJ1-2, is GAGVSQSPSNKVTEKGKDVELRCDPISGHTALYWYRQSLGQGLEFLIYFQGNSAPDKSGLPSDRFSAERTGGSVSTLTIQRTQQEDSAVYLCASSDRQGNYGYTFGSGTRLTVV.

There are a few counts of this clone. The genes are TRBV27 and TRBJ2-1; D possibly uses TRBD1 or TRBD2 (5 bases each). Germline lookup yields CDR1 MNHEY and CDR2 SMNVEV (reference sequence). Trimming removed 8 bases at V and 3 bases at J, with 8 bases between. The CDR3 is 12 residues long. CDR3 nucleotides: TGTGCCAGCGGGGGTTACTACAATGAGCAGTTCTTC. It encodes CASGGYYNEQFF.

This chain links TRBV6-6 with TRBJ2-7, with 8 nucleotides matching TRBD2. In germline, CDR1 is MNHNY, CDR2 SVGAGI (reference sequence). This CDR3 spans 14 amino acids. V trimming: 6 bases; J trimming: 4 bases; junction bases outside the gene matches: 8. The CDR3 loop is CASSPPAGGYEQYF. The CDR3, as DNA: TGTGCCAGCAGCCCACCGGCGGGGGGTTACGAGCAGTACTTC.

This clone was seen a few times. CDR3 in amino acids: CASSLVAGSGTEAFF. Here the CDR3 DNA reads TGTGCCAGCAGCTTAGTCGCAGGGTCGGGCACTGAAGCTTTCTTT. The chain carries TRBV7-2 and TRBJ1-1, with D perhaps TRBD1 (5 bases). The V end lost 1 base, the J end lost 4 bases, and 13 bases lay between the germline ends. CDR3 length: 15 residues. Germline CDR1 is SGHTA and CDR2 is FQGNSA. Filled out from reference TRBV7-2 and TRBJ1-1, the complete variable domain reads GAGVSQSPSNKVTEKGKDVELRCDPISGHTALYWYRQSLGQGLEFLIYFQGNSAPDKSGLPSDRFSAERTGGSVSTLTIQRTQQEDSAVYLCASSLVAGSGTEAFFGQGTRLTVV.

This clone showed up just a few times. The chain uses TRBV5-1 and TRBJ2-3; D possibly corresponds to TRBD2 (6 bases). This CDR3 is built from 16 residues. Germline CDR1 and CDR2: SGHRS and YFSETQ. Deletions cut 4 bases from V and 2 bases from J, with 17 bases between. The CDR3: CASSAQTSRYTDTQYF. DNA for the CDR3: TGCGCCAGCAGCGCCCAAACTAGCCGCTACACAGATACGCAGTATTTT.

V is TRBV2 and J is TRBJ2-4; D gene uncertain. This CDR3 has 11 amino acids. Trimming took 3 bases from V and 7 from J, leaving 4 bases between them. Germline loops: CDR1 SNHLY, CDR2 FYNNEI. The CDR3 loop is CASSDRNIQYF. In DNA, the CDR3 is TGTGCCAGCAGTGACCGTAACATTCAGTACTTC.

This clone counts as medium-sized. The rearrangement links TRBV19 to TRBJ1-2, with 7 bases matching TRBD1. The CDR3 totals 14 residues. Germline CDR1 LNHDA, CDR2 SQIVND (reference sequence). Trimming cost V 2 bases and J 4 bases; bases outside gene matches: 4. The CDR3 region has the DNA TGTGCCAGTAGTATAAGCAGGGGGACCTATGGCTACACCTTC. Protein product: CASSISRGTYGYTF.

This clone showed up just a few times. The chain has TRBV4-1 and TRBJ1-1; D may be TRBD1 (5 bases). This CDR3 is 13 amino acids long. V shed 4 bases and J shed 3 bases, with 9 bases lying between them. Looked up from germline, CDR1 is MGHRA and CDR2 is YSYEKL. The CDR3 coding sequence is TGCGCCAGCAGCCTCATACAGGACACTGAAGCTTTCTTT. It is translated as CASSLIQDTEAFF.

This clone has only one observation. The chain recombines TRBV4-3 with TRBJ1-2; TRBD1 matches at 9 bases. The CDR3 consists of 15 residues. V shed 4 bases, J shed 0 bases, and the junction held 3 bases outside the gene matches. CDR1 is LGHNA and CDR2 is YSLEER in the germline V gene. The CDR3 here is CASSPGTGSNYGYTF. The CDR3 nucleotides read TGCGCCAGCAGCCCCGGGACAGGGTCTAACTATGGCTACACCTTC.

This chain links TRBV7-8 with TRBJ2-3; 12 nucleotides align to TRBD2. The CDR3 loop spans 18 amino acids. The V gene end was trimmed by 1 base and the J gene end by 2 bases; junction bases not matched to a gene: 7. The germline CDR1 and CDR2 sequences are SGHVS and FQNEAQ. CDR3 in DNA: TGTGCCAGCAGCTTAGGACTAGCGGGGGACCCATTCACAGATACGCAGTATTTT. Residues: CASSLGLAGDPFTDTQYF.